The 6 T cell receptor beta chains listed next were all sequenced from one sample in a study of blood T cell repertoires in COVID-19. Produced via immunoSEQ multiplex PCR; TCRdb's table is partial and in-frame only. Among 120,000 or so clones listed, 70% to 90% were seen once. The sequenced sample was peripheral blood. The receptors were gathered from a human donor in a cohort sampled during active COVID-19.

The chain combines TRBV4-2 with TRBJ1-1; D is undetermined. This CDR3 spans 15 amino acids. Germline values: CDR1 LGHNA, CDR2 YNFKEQ. Trimming pared 0 bases from V and 0 bases from J, leaving 8 bases between. CDR3 amino acids: CASSQDGQLNTEAFF. In nucleotides, the CDR3 is TGTGCCAGCAGCCAAGATGGGCAGCTGAACACTGAAGCTTTCTTT.

V gene TRBV4-2 combines with J gene TRBJ2-2; TRBD2 matches 7 bases. V lost 3 bases to trimming and J lost 5 bases; unmatched junction nucleotides: 6. The CDR3 contains 15 residues. Germline lookup yields CDR1 LGHNA and CDR2 YNFKEQ. CDR3 region: CASSQEAGWTGELFF. The DNA for the CDR3 is TGTGCCAGCAGCCAGGAAGCGGGGTGGACCGGGGAGCTGTTTTTT.

The chain joins TRBV19 to TRBJ1-2; 8 bases align to TRBD1. The CDR3 contains 14 residues. V trimming: 6 bases; J trimming: 8 bases; junction bases outside the gene matches: 11. Germline V gives CDR1 LNHDA, CDR2 SQIVND (reference sequence). CDR3 nucleotide sequence: TGTGCCAGTAGGCCCGACAGGGGACGACGAGGCTACACCTTC. Translated: CASRPDRGRRGYTF.

This clone has more than one count but fewer than ten. The chain has TRBV19 and TRBJ1-5, with 8 bases lining up with TRBD1. Trimming at V came to 5 bases and at J to 2 bases, leaving 8 bases not matched to a gene. The CDR3 is made up of 16 amino acids. Per the germline V gene, CDR1 is LNHDA and CDR2 is SQIVND (reference sequence). This CDR3 reads CASSRPVDRGNQPQHF. CDR3 nucleotides: TGTGCCAGTAGTCGACCAGTGGACAGGGGCAATCAGCCCCAGCATTTT.

The chain carries TRBV11-1 and TRBJ1-5; 9 bases fit TRBD1. This CDR3 has 15 residues. Trimming at V came to 5 bases and at J to 4 bases, leaving 6 bases not matched to a gene. The germline V gene has CDR1 SGHAT and CDR2 FQDESV (reference sequence). In DNA, the CDR3 is TGTGCCAGCAGCCTCCGGGACAGGGAGAATCAGCCCCAGCATTTT. Protein: CASSLRDRENQPQHF.

This chain uses TRBV3-1 (or the pseudogene TRBV3-2) with TRBJ2-3, with 9 bases identical to TRBD2. From germline, CDR1 is LGHDT and CDR2 YNNKEL (reference sequence). The CDR3 has 14 residues. With 0 bases clipped from V and 8 bases from J, the junction kept 3 bases outside the gene matches. The CDR3 is CASSQEGAGGTQYF. CDR3 in DNA: TGTGCCAGCAGCCAAGAGGGAGCGGGAGGTACGCAGTATTTT.